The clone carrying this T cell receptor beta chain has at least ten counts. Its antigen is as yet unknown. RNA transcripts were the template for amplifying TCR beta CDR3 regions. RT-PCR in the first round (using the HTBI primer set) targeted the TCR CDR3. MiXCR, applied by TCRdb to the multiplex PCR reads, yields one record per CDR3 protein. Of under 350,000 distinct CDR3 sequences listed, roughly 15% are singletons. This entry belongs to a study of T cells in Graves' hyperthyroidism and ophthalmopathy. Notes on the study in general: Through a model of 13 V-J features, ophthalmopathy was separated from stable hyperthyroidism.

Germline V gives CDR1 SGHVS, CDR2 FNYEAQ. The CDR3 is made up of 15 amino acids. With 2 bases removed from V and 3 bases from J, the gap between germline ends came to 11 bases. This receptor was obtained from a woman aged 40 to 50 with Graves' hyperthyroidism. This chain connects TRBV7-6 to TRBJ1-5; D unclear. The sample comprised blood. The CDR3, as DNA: TGTGCCAGCAGCTTAAATGTGGGGAACAATCAGCCCCAGCATTTT. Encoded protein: CASSLNVGNNQPQHF.